These 23 T cell receptor beta chains were all obtained from the same sample, sequenced in a study of blood T cell repertoires in COVID-19 (dated by TCRdb to 2020 to 2021). The method behind the library was the immunoSEQ multiplex PCR assay. Not all clones reach the TCRdb copy of this immuneACCESS table, which keeps in-frame sequences only. Checked studies attribute under half of the gap to unresolved V genes and leave the rest unexplained. The table for this sample lists 160,000 or so clones; approximately 80% of them were counted only once. The ten largest account for over 0.5% of the sample. The sequenced material came from peripheral blood. Source of these receptors: a man aged 60-69 years with acute or convalescent COVID-19.

The chain employs TRBV5-4 and TRBJ1-6, with TRBD1 matching 7 bases. This CDR3 is built from 15 residues. The junction had 5 bases not matched to a gene; V was cut back by 4 bases and J by 4 bases. CDR1 and CDR2 from the germline V gene are SGHNT and YYREEE (reference sequence). CDR3 nucleotides: TGTGCCAGCAGCCGCGGGACAGCTTATAATTCACCCCTCCACTTT. Encoded protein: CASSRGTAYNSPLHF.

This clone turned up a few times. The chain uses TRBV10-3 and TRBJ1-4, with 9 bases fitting TRBD1. J was trimmed by 5 bases and V by 6 bases; bases with no gene match: 4. Germline V CDR1 and CDR2: ENHRY, SYGVKD. This CDR3 comprises 14 residues. CDR3 nucleotide sequence: TGTGCCATCAGCGAAGGGACAGGGAATGAAAAACTGTTTTTT. It translates to CAISEGTGNEKLFF.

The rearrangement links TRBV5-1 to TRBJ2-3; 11 bases line up with TRBD2. The CDR3 runs to 15 residues. Germline CDR1 SGHRS, CDR2 YFSETQ. V lost 4 bases, J lost 1 base, and 2 bases stayed unmatched. CDR3 DNA sequence: TGCGCCAGCAGCCTACTAGCGGGGGGCACAGATACGCAGTATTTT. Translated: CASSLLAGGTDTQYF.

The genes are TRBV5-1 and TRBJ2-7; 7 positions agree with TRBD2. The length of the CDR3 is 15 residues. Trimming took 2 bases from V and 5 from J; bases not matched to a gene: 10. Looked up from germline, CDR1 is SGHRS and CDR2 is YFSETQ. The CDR3 DNA reads TGCGCCAGCAGCTTCCGGGACCACCGGGGGGACGAGCAGTACTTC. It is translated as CASSFRDHRGDEQYF.

This clone has a handful of counts. The chain carries TRBV30 and TRBJ1-5; the D gene is possibly TRBD1 (5 bases). V was cut by 3 bases and J by 9 bases, with 12 bases left in between. CDR3 size: 12 residues. In germline, CDR1 is GTSNPN, CDR2 SVGIG (reference sequence). CDR3 amino acids: CAWSLGGVPQHF. For the CDR3, the DNA is TGTGCCTGGAGCCTGGGGGGGGTGCCCCAGCATTTT.

This chain links TRBV4-3 with TRBJ1-1; D not resolved. Trimming shortened V by 1 base and J by 4 bases, and 10 bases separated the two germline ends. The CDR3 runs 14 residues. The germline CDR1 and CDR2 sequences are LGHNA and YSLEER. CDR3: CASSQAGVGTEAFF. Here the CDR3 DNA reads TGCGCCAGCAGCCAAGCCGGGGTTGGCACTGAAGCTTTCTTT.

The count of this clone is one. The chain has TRBV4-1 and TRBJ2-5; 13 nucleotides line up with TRBD2. CDR1 is MGHRA and CDR2 is YSYEKL in the germline V gene. The CDR3 sequence is 19 residues long. Unmatched junction bases numbered 14, after V lost 2 bases and J lost 5 bases. CDR3 loop: CASSQPKLAGGPGRETQYF. The CDR3 nucleotides are TGCGCCAGCAGCCAACCTAAACTAGCGGGGGGGCCAGGGAGGGAGACCCAGTACTTC.

The genes are TRBV18 and TRBJ2-1; possibly TRBD1 for D (6 bases). CDR3 length: 13 amino acids. Deletions cut 1 base from V and 9 bases from J, with 10 bases between. Germline assignment: CDR1 KGHSH and CDR2 LQKENI. In DNA form, the CDR3 reads TGTGCCAGCTCACCACTGAGGGGGACTGAGCAGTTCTTC. It is translated as CASSPLRGTEQFF.

The gene calls are TRBV9 and TRBJ1-2; TRBD1 might be the D (5 bases). V lost 4 bases and J 5 bases, leaving 15 bases between the germline ends. The germline V gene encodes CDR1 SGDLS and CDR2 YYNGEE. This CDR3 comprises 14 residues. The CDR3 region has the DNA TGTGCCAGCAGCCCACGAGGGGAGGGATATGGCTACACCTTC. This encodes CASSPRGEGYGYTF.

This chain connects TRBV5-5 to TRBJ2-7, with D tentatively TRBD2 (5 bases). The CDR3 extends over 12 amino acids. The V gene's germline CDR1 is SGHKS and CDR2 YYEKEE (reference sequence). V was pared by 2 bases and J by 3 bases, with 6 bases between. This chain's CDR3 is CASSFRGYEQYF. The CDR3 DNA follows: TGTGCCAGCAGCTTCCGGGGCTACGAGCAGTACTTC.

This sequence joins TRBV7-3 and TRBJ2-1; 9 bases fit TRBD2. Losses at the gene ends were 1 base for V and 3 bases for J; bases not matched to a gene: 1. Germline V gives CDR1 SGHTA, CDR2 FQGTGA. The CDR3 totals 15 residues. This chain's CDR3 is CASSLRAGGYNEQFF. The CDR3 bases are TGTGCCAGCAGCTTAAGAGCGGGAGGCTACAATGAGCAGTTCTTC.

The chain combines TRBV6-5 with TRBJ2-7, with 7 positions matching TRBD1. The CDR3 extends over 12 amino acids. The V segment lost 10 bases and the J segment 0 bases; nucleotides outside the gene matches: 3. Germline V lookup: CDR1 MNHEY, CDR2 SVGAGI. The CDR3 region has the DNA TGTGCCACCCGACAGGGCTCCTACGAGCAGTACTTC. The encoded protein is CATRQGSYEQYF.

This chain connects TRBV7-2 to TRBJ1-4; the D is unclear. Germline CDR1 is SGHTA and CDR2 is FQGNSA. With 5 bases removed from V and 8 bases from J, the gap between germline ends came to 12 bases. The CDR3 sequence is 13 residues long. The CDR3 DNA sequence: TGTGCCAGCAGCCCTAACCCCGCGGAAAAACTGTTTTTT. This sequence encodes CASSPNPAEKLFF.

The chain's CDR3 is CASSPGDRAQYF. The CDR3 DNA reads as TGTGCCAGCTCACCGGGGGACAGGGCCCAGTACTTC. The chain employs TRBV18 and TRBJ2-7; 9 bases are shared with TRBD1. This CDR3 region has 12 residues. The V segment lost 3 bases and the J segment 10 bases; nucleotides outside the gene matches: 4. The germline gives CDR1 KGHSH, CDR2 LQKENI.

The chain recombines TRBV30 with TRBJ1-2, with 9 bases fitting TRBD1. The CDR3 runs to 15 residues. The junction had 6 bases not matched to a gene; V was cut back by 1 base and J by 3 bases. CDR1 and CDR2 (germline): GTSNPN, SVGIG (reference sequence). The CDR3 DNA is TGTGCCTGGAGTGCGGGACAGGGAGGGTACTATGGCTACACCTTC. Amino acid sequence: CAWSAGQGGYYGYTF.

The J gene is TRBJ1-1, the V gene TRBV6-5; tentatively, D is TRBD1 (6 bases). V was trimmed by 0 bases and J by 7 bases, leaving 18 bases between them. The CDR3 length is 16 residues. The germline V gene has CDR1 MNHEY and CDR2 SVGAGI. Written as DNA, the CDR3 is TGTGCCAGCAGTTACTCCTTACAGGGCGCCAGGGGTGAAGCTTTCTTT. Amino acid sequence: CASSYSLQGARGEAFF.

The chain recombines TRBV12-3 or TRBV12-4 with TRBJ1-5; the D is unclear. V dropped 5 bases and J dropped 4 bases, with 9 bases sitting between them. The CDR3 has 13 residues. CDR3 sequence: CASSIQWNQPQHF. Here the CDR3 DNA reads TGTGCCAGCAGTATCCAGTGGAATCAGCCCCAGCATTTT.

The genes are TRBV9 and TRBJ2-6, with 7 bases matching TRBD2. This CDR3 is 18 amino acids long. Germline CDR1 and CDR2: SGDLS and YYNGEE. With V trimmed by 2 bases and J by 2 bases, 10 bases remained unmatched. CDR3 residues: CASSVRPPGGAGANVLTF. The CDR3 coding sequence is TGTGCCAGCAGCGTGAGGCCCCCTGGGGGGGCTGGGGCCAACGTCCTGACTTTC.

The J gene is TRBJ2-7, the V gene TRBV18, with TRBD2 identical over 15 bases. The CDR3 is 18 residues long. In germline, CDR1 is KGHSH, CDR2 LQKENI. With V trimmed by 3 bases and J by 3 bases, 9 bases remained unmatched. In DNA form, the CDR3 reads TGTGCCAGCTCACCTAGGACTAGCGGGAGGGCCCCACGCTACGAGCAGTACTTC. Translating gives CASSPRTSGRAPRYEQYF.

The gene calls are TRBV19 and TRBJ1-1; possible D gene TRBD1, 6 bases. This CDR3 spans 15 amino acids. The V end lost 2 bases, the J end lost 5 bases, and 15 bases lay between the germline ends. CDR1 and CDR2 from the germline V gene are LNHDA and SQIVND (reference sequence). This CDR3 reads CASSIRAGQGTEAFF. The CDR3 DNA follows: TGTGCCAGTAGTATAAGGGCGGGCCAGGGGACTGAAGCTTTCTTT.

This clone has more than one count but fewer than ten. The chain combines TRBV19 with TRBJ2-2; 7 bases map to TRBD2. Trimming at V came to 6 bases and at J to 0 bases, leaving 10 bases not matched to a gene. CDR1 and CDR2 from the germline V gene are LNHDA and SQIVND (reference sequence). CDR3 length: 17 amino acids. The CDR3 protein is CASSRKTGTTNTGELFF. CDR3 bases: TGTGCCAGTAGCCGTAAGACCGGGACTACGAACACCGGGGAGCTGTTTTTT.

The chain links TRBV5-6 to TRBJ2-5; 10 nucleotides agree with TRBD1. Germline V gene sequence: CDR1 SGHDT, CDR2 YYEEEE. CDR3 length equals 15 residues. V dropped 4 bases and J dropped 5; count of bases not matched to a gene: 8. In DNA form, the CDR3 reads TGTGCCAGCAGCACGACGACAGGGGGCAGGGAGACCCAGTACTTC. It codes for CASSTTTGGRETQYF.

The rearrangement links TRBV6-5 to TRBJ2-4; no definite D call. The CDR3 sequence is 15 residues long. CDR1 is MNHEY, CDR2 SVGAGI, per germline. V dropped 3 bases and J dropped 0 bases, with 9 bases sitting between them. The CDR3 bases are TGTGCCAGCAGTTATTCCACACGAGCCAAAAACATTCAGTACTTC. Translated, it gives CASSYSTRAKNIQYF.